These T cell receptor beta chains were read from a single sample in a study of T-cell reconstitution after alpha-beta-depleted transplantation in children. TCRdb re-called the PCR reads through MiXCR, storing one row per CDR3 protein. Counted here are about 500,000 distinct CDR3 sequences, around a third occurring once; the ten biggest clones make up around 2.3%. Specimen: PBMCs from the stem cell graft donor, collected from the stem cell graft. Source of these receptors: a human donor who donated a stem cell graft to a child with aplastic anemia. Each CDR3 is given with its conserved first and last residue. The D gene is left open where the match is weak. Only some rows state a clone size, as once, few, many or a class for expanded clones.

>TRBV4-3|TRBD1|NA|TRBJ1-5
CASSQARGDQPQHF
TGCGCCAGCAGCCAAGCCAGGGGGGATCAGCCCCAGCATTTT
>TRBV5-8|NA|once|TRBJ2-5
CASTTGTLHETQYF
TGTGCCAGCACCACCGGGACACTTCACGAGACCCAGTACTTC
>TRBV6-2/TRBV6-3|NA|NA|TRBJ2-1
CASSYRGTEQFF
TGTGCCAGCAGTTATCGGGGGACTGAGCAGTTCTTC
>TRBV20-1|NA|few|TRBJ2-7
CSASFNLSSYEQYF
TGCAGTGCTAGCTTCAACCTTAGCTCCTACGAGCAGTACTTC
>TRBV18|NA|few|TRBJ1-2
CASSSVPYGYTF
TGTGCCAGCTCAAGTGTTCCCTACGGCTACACCTTC
>TRBV27|NA|NA|TRBJ2-5
CASSESRTVQETQYF
TGTGCCAGCAGTGAATCACGGACAGTCCAAGAGACCCAGTACTTC
>TRBV19|TRBD1|few|TRBJ1-5
CASSIDRQGAERQPQHF
TGTGCCAGTAGTATAGACCGACAGGGGGCGGAGCGGCAGCCCCAGCATTTT
>TRBV30|TRBD1|few|TRBJ1-1
CAWNTGGSEAFF
TGTGCCTGGAATACAGGGGGGTCTGAAGCTTTCTTT
>TRBV12-3/TRBV12-4|TRBD1|few|TRBJ1-4
CASSGTGGGEKLFF
TGTGCCAGCAGTGGAACAGGGGGCGGTGAAAAACTGTTTTTT
>TRBV6-5|NA|few|TRBJ2-1
CASSNQVSEQFF
TGTGCCAGCAGTAACCAAGTTAGTGAGCAGTTCTTC
>TRBV29-1|NA|NA|TRBJ1-1
CSVEDRDTTEAFF
TGCAGCGTTGAAGATCGGGACACCACTGAAGCTTTCTTT
>TRBV9|TRBD2|NA|TRBJ2-1
CASSVDEGRSREGNEQFF
TGTGCCAGCAGCGTAGATGAGGGCAGATCCCGGGAGGGGAATGAGCAGTTCTTC
>TRBV7-8|TRBD2|few|TRBJ2-5
CASSLGLAGPGPQETQYF
TGTGCCAGCAGCCTCGGACTAGCGGGACCAGGTCCCCAAGAGACCCAGTACTTC
>TRBV7-9|TRBD1|NA|TRBJ1-1
CASSSRQGAVPEAFF
TGTGCCAGCAGCTCTCGACAGGGCGCCGTCCCTGAAGCTTTCTTT
>TRBV12-3/TRBV12-4|NA|NA|TRBJ2-5
CASAGGEQETQYF
TGTGCCAGTGCCGGCGGGGAGCAAGAGACCCAGTACTTC
>TRBV4-1|TRBD1|few|TRBJ2-5
CASSQTTTGWQETQYF
TGCGCCAGCAGCCAAACGACGACAGGGTGGCAAGAGACCCAGTACTTC
>TRBV7-6|NA|few|TRBJ2-7
CASSPQDADYEQYF
TGTGCCAGCAGTCCTCAAGACGCGGACTACGAGCAGTACTTC
>TRBV20-1|NA|NA|TRBJ1-4
CSAFEWTDPEKLFF
TGCAGTGCTTTTGAGTGGACAGACCCTGAAAAACTGTTTTTT
>TRBV12-3/TRBV12-4|NA|NA|TRBJ2-1
CARSSGGRWDEQFF
TGTGCCCGCAGCTCAGGAGGGCGCTGGGATGAGCAGTTCTTC
>TRBV2|NA|NA|TRBJ1-3
CASAENFPGNTIYF
TGTGCCAGCGCAGAAAATTTTCCTGGAAACACCATATATTTT
>TRBV28|TRBD1|NA|TRBJ2-1
CASSDRGLSEQFF
TGTGCCAGCAGCGACAGGGGGTTAAGTGAGCAGTTCTTC
>TRBV6-5|NA|NA|TRBJ2-3
CASSFGANVVTDTQYF
TGTGCCAGCAGTTTTGGGGCCAACGTAGTCACAGATACGCAGTATTTT
>TRBV20-1|NA|few|TRBJ2-3
CSARVETTDTQYF
TGCAGTGCTAGGGTAGAGACTACAGATACGCAGTATTTT
>TRBV5-1|NA|NA|TRBJ2-2
CASSFGPAGELFF
TGCGCCAGCAGCTTCGGACCGGCCGGGGAGCTGTTTTTT
>TRBV20-1|NA|few|TRBJ1-1
CSARDPLRDSITSEAFF
TGCAGTGCTAGAGATCCCCTCAGGGACTCCATAACCTCTGAAGCTTTCTTT
>TRBV11-2|TRBD2|NA|TRBJ2-2
CASSLPWGLAGESHGELFF
TGTGCCAGCAGCCTCCCCTGGGGACTAGCGGGAGAATCCCACGGGGAGCTGTTTTTT
>TRBV12-3/TRBV12-4|TRBD1|many|TRBJ2-3
CASSLGQNTDTQYF
TGTGCCAGCAGCTTGGGACAGAACACAGATACGCAGTATTTT
>TRBV29-1|NA|few|TRBJ2-5
CSVQPAGVETQYF
TGCAGCGTGCAGCCCGCAGGGGTCGAGACCCAGTACTTC
>TRBV28|NA|few|TRBJ1-2
CASKVNFGYTF
TGTGCCAGCAAAGTAAATTTTGGCTACACCTTC
>TRBV29-1|TRBD2|few|TRBJ2-2
CSVQGLVNTGELFF
TGCAGCGTGCAGGGACTAGTTAACACCGGGGAGCTGTTTTTT
>TRBV20-1|NA|NA|TRBJ1-2
CSAREPVLYGYTF
TGCAGTGCTAGAGAACCAGTCCTCTATGGCTACACCTTC
>TRBV7-9|NA|NA|TRBJ1-1
CASSFLQVGDTEAFF
TGTGCCAGCAGCTTTCTCCAGGTCGGGGACACTGAAGCTTTCTTT